The entry that follows covers one T cell receptor beta chain sequence. Primers: 60 Vbeta forward and 13 Jbeta reverse. The table came from immunoSEQ multiplex PCR; TCRdb's copy has only in-frame clones and leaves some out. The sample yields some 120,000 clones, roughly 80% seen once. This CDR3 is 15 amino acids long. Trimming left V 2 bases short and J 3 bases short, with 13 bases between. The germline V gene encodes CDR1 SGHRS and CDR2 YFSETQ. The data derive from a study of cytomegalovirus exposure and HLA in healthy donors. The material sequenced was PBMCs. J is TRBJ2-3 and V is TRBV5-1; D might be TRBD1 (7 bases). The source of this sequence is a man aged 30 to 45 in good health and CMV-seronegative. As DNA, the CDR3 is TGCGCCAGCAGCTTCGTGCGGGACAGTACAGATACGCAGTATTTT. Its protein product is CASSFVRDSTDTQYF.